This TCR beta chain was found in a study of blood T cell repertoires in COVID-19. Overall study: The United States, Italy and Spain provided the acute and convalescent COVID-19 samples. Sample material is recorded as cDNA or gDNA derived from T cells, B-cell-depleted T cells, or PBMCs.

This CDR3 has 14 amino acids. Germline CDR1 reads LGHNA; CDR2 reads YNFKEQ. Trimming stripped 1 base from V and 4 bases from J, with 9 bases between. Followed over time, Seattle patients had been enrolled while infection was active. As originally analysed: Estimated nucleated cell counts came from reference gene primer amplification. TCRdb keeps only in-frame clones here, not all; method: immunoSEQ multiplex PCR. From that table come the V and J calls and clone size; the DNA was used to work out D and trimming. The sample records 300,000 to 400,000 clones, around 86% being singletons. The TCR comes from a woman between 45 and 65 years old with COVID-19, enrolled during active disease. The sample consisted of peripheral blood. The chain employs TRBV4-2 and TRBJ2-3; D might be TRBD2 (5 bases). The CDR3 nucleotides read TGTGCCAGCAGCCAAGCCGGAGGCGCAGATACGCAGTATTTT. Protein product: CASSQAGGADTQYF.